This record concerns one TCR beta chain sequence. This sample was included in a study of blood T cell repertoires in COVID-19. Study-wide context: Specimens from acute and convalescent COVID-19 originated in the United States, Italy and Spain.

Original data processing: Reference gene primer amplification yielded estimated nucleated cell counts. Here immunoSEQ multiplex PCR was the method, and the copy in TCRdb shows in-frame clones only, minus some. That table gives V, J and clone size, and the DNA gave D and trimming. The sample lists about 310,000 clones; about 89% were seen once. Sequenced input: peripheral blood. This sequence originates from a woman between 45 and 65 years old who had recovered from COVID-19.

This CDR3 is CASSQDVTGSQPQHF. CDR3 nucleotide sequence: TGTGCCAGCAGCCAAGACGTCACAGGGAGTCAGCCCCAGCATTTT. This chain links TRBV3-1 (or the pseudogene TRBV3-2) with TRBJ1-5, with TRBD1 as a possible D gene (6 bases). Looked up from germline, CDR1 is LGHDT and CDR2 is YNNKEL (reference sequence). The V end lost 0 bases, the J end lost 6 bases, and 12 bases lay between the germline ends. CDR3 size: 15 residues.